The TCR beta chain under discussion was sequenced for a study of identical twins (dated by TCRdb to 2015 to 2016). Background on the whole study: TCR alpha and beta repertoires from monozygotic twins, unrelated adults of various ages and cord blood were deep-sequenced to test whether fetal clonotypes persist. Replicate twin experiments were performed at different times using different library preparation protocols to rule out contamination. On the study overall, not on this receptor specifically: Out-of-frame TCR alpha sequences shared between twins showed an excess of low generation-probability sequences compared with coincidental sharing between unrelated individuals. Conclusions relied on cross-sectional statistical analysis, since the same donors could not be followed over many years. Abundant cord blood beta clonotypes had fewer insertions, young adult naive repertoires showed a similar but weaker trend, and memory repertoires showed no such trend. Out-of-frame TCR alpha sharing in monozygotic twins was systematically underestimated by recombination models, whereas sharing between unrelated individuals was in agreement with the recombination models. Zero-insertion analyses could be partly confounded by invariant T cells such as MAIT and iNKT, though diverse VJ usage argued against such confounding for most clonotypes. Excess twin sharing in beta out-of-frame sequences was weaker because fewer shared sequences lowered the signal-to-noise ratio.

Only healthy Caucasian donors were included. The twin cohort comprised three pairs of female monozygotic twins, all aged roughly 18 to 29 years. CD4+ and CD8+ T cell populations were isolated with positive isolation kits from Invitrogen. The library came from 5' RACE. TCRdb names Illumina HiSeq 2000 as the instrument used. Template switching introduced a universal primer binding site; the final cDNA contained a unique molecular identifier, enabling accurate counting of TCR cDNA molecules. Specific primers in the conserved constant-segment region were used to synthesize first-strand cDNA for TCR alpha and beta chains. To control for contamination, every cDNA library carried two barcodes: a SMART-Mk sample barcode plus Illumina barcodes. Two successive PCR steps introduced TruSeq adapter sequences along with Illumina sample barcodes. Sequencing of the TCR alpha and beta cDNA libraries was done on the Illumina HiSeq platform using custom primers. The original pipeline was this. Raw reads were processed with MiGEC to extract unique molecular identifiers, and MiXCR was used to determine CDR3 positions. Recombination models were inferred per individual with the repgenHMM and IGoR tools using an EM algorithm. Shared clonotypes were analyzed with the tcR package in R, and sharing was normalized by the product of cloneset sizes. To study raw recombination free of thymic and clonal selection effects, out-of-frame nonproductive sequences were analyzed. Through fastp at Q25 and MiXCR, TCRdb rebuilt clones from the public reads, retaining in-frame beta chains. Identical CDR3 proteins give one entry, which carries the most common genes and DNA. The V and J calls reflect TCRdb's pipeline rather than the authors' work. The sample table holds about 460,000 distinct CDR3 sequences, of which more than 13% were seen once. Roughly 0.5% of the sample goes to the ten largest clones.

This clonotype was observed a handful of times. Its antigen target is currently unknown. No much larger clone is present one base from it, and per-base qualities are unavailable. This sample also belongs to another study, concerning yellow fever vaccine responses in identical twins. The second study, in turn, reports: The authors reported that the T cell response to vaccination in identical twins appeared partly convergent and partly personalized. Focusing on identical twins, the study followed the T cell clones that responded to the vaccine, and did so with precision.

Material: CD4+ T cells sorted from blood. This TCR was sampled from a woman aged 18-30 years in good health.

The nucleotide sequence reads as follows: TGTGCCAGCAGACACAGGGGGCCTCGTCAAGAGACCCAGTACTTC. Its translation reads: CASRHRGPRQETQYF. The rearrangement joined TRBV2 to TRBJ2-5; TRBD1 agrees with 9 junctional bases. CDR1 SNHLY and CDR2 FYNNEI were looked up in the germline V gene. At the junction V is shortened by 6 bases and J by 2 bases; bases outside the gene matches: 7. The cysteine opens and the phenylalanine closes a CDR3 of 15 amino acids. The retained sequence is limited to the CDR3, 45 bases, with the frame set at the first base.